This TCR beta chain was captured in a study of blood T cells in healthy people across ages (dated by TCRdb to the mid-2010s). Regarding the study in general: Template switching captured roughly one uniquely barcoded TCR beta cDNA molecule per two T cells in model experiments. To track age-related changes in TCR beta repertoire diversity, the study relied on deep sequencing normalized with unique cDNA molecular identifiers. Four age groups were formed from the donors: young (average approximately 15 years), middle-aged (less than 40), aged (62) and long-lived (around 80). Donors of different ages were randomly distributed across sequencing lanes to avoid experimental bias. The study analyzed two additional independent replicas of 1 million unique cDNA reads from the same blood draw for two donors, one aged 18 to 30 and one aged 80 or older. What the work shows at the level of the full study, not this receptor alone: Since profiling was done on bulk unsorted PBMCs, naive and antigen-experienced compartments could not be conclusively compared. Compared with the aged group, the long-lived group had more naive CD4+ T cells, fewer expanded clones and increased TCR diversity, suggesting age selection. Estimates of total diversity based on one million sequenced T cells were considered lower bounds and underestimates. A strong correlation was found between observed TCR beta diversity and the percentage of naive T cells measured by flow cytometry. As age increased, observed TCR beta diversity per million T cells dropped in a roughly linear way, and a significant reduction was already evident by age 40. The CMV infection status of donors was not known, potentially confounding age-related changes in expanded clonotypes.

Systemically healthy Caucasian individuals from Russia, around 38 in total and aged roughly 6 to 100 years, were included as donors. Each donor gave ten milliliters of peripheral blood, collected into EDTA-treated Vacutainer tubes. Ficoll-Paque density-gradient centrifugation was used to isolate PBMCs, with at least 7 million per sample. Trizol reagent was used to extract total RNA from the PBMCs, yielding at least 6 micrograms per sample. Naive CD45RAhigh/CD27high T cell percentages were measured by flow cytometry on a PBMC aliquot from every donor. Details on this clonotype: Its antigen specificity is not known. No base-level quality is on record; no much larger clone is a single base apart.

Preparation of the library involved 5' RACE. This sample was sequenced with an Illumina HiSeq 2500. A second PCR of about 6 to 11 cycles was performed with a sample-barcoded 5' primer and a J-beta primer mix. Each TCR beta cDNA molecule received a unique molecular identifier from a template-switch 5' adaptor carrying 12 random nucleotides. Each sample yielded at least 2.5 million CDR3-containing paired-end reads. All of the RNA was converted into first-strand cDNA using the Mint cDNA synthesis kit, with a TRBC-specific oligonucleotide serving as the primer. All cDNA was treated with uracil-DNA glycosylase and then went through a first 18-cycle PCR with the universal primers M1SS and BC2_uni_R. In the paper's pipeline: Normalization of each sample was performed by random selection of 1 million high-quality reads, each carrying a distinct molecular identifier. Instead of being binned into consensus sequences, reads with shared molecular identifiers were discarded. CDR3 identification, clonotype clustering and error correction used MiTCR with a Q25 quality threshold and the strictest error-elimination algorithm. A nonparametric unseen species model with Euler transformation was used to estimate a lower bound on total TCR beta diversity. The public reads were run again by TCRdb, first through fastp at Q25 and then through MiXCR, and only productive beta chains were kept. Rows are combined by CDR3 protein, so each entry shows the most common genes and DNA. TCRdb's processing, not the study's, gives the V and J calls here. The sample records 910,000 or so distinct CDR3 sequences, 51% of which are singletons. The ten largest clones represent around 21% of the sample.

V is reduced by 6 bases and J by 3 bases, leaving a spacing of 21 bases between them. The germline V gene (reference sequence) sets CDR1 to MNHEY and CDR2 to SMNVEV. The CDR3 has 16 amino acids, counting the end cysteine and phenylalanine. The read is trimmed to its CDR3 DNA, 48 bases read in frame from base 1. The rearranged chain carries TRBV27 and TRBJ2-7; TRBD2 might be the D gene, on 5 matching bases. The TCR comes from a woman aged 60-70 years in good health. The sample was blood. The bases read TGTGCCAGCAGCCCGTCTTTGGGAGATTCGCTCTACGAGCAGTACTTC. This yields the protein CASSPSLGDSLYEQYF.